These T cell receptor beta chains were read from a single sample in a study of cytomegalovirus exposure and HLA in healthy donors. Assay: immunoSEQ multiplex PCR; the TCRdb copy retains only in-frame clones and omits some. The sample consists of around 130,000 clones, about 73% of them appearing once. What was sequenced was PBMCs. These receptors were collected from a middle-aged woman in good health and CMV-seropositive. The CDR3 runs from the conserved cysteine through the conserved F or W. The D gene is left open where the match is weak. Some rows have no size entry. The others give once, few or many, or a class for an expanded clone.

V	J	size	D	DNA	CDR3
TRBV4-1	TRBJ2-1	few	.	TGCGCCAGCAGCCAATGGGCAACAGGGAGTAATGAGCAGTTCTTC	CASSQWATGSNEQFF
TRBV5-1	TRBJ2-5	.	TRBD2	TGCGCCAGCAGCTTGGTACGGGAGGGGTTGCAAGAGACCCAGTACTTC	CASSLVREGLQETQYF
TRBV9	TRBJ2-1	.	.	TGTGCCAGCAGCGTAGAGAGCTCCTACAATGAGCAGTTCTTC	CASSVESSYNEQFF
TRBV7-8	TRBJ2-5	.	TRBD2	TGTGCCAGCAGCCTCTGGACTAGTGAAGAGACCCAGTACTTC	CASSLWTSEETQYF
TRBV6-5	TRBJ1-2	.	.	TGTGCCAGCAGTAGTACAGGGAACTATGGCTACACCTTC	CASSSTGNYGYTF
TRBV7-2	TRBJ1-2	once	.	TGTGCCAGCATCCCTGAGTCTAACTATGGCTACACCTTC	CASIPESNYGYTF
TRBV7-9	TRBJ2-7	.	TRBD2	TGTGCCAGCAGCTTCGGGGGGGCAGCCTACGAGCAGTACTTC	CASSFGGAAYEQYF
TRBV9	TRBJ2-5	.	.	TGTGCCAGCAGCGTAGGGGCCGTAGGAATGGGAGAGACCCAGTACTTC	CASSVGAVGMGETQYF
TRBV18	TRBJ2-7	.	TRBD2	TGTGCCAGCTCACCAGGACTAGCGGGATCCTACGAGCAGTACTTC	CASSPGLAGSYEQYF
TRBV28	TRBJ1-5	.	.	TGTGCCAGCAGTTTACGGTATAGCAATCAGCCCCAGCATTTT	CASSLRYSNQPQHF
TRBV2	TRBJ2-2	.	TRBD2	TGTGCCAGCAGTGTAGCGGGAGTCCCCGGGGAGCTGTTTTTT	CASSVAGVPGELFF
TRBV19	TRBJ2-2	.	.	TGTGCCACCGACCTACGAGGGACCGGGGAGCTGTTTTTT	CATDLRGTGELFF
TRBV6-5	TRBJ1-1	few	.	TGTGCCAGCAGTCGACAGGAGATCGCTTTCTTT	CASSRQEIAFF
TRBV9	TRBJ2-3	few	TRBD2	TGTGCCAGCAGCGTAGGCTTGACTAGCGGGGGGCGGTCAGATACGCAGTATTTT	CASSVGLTSGGRSDTQYF